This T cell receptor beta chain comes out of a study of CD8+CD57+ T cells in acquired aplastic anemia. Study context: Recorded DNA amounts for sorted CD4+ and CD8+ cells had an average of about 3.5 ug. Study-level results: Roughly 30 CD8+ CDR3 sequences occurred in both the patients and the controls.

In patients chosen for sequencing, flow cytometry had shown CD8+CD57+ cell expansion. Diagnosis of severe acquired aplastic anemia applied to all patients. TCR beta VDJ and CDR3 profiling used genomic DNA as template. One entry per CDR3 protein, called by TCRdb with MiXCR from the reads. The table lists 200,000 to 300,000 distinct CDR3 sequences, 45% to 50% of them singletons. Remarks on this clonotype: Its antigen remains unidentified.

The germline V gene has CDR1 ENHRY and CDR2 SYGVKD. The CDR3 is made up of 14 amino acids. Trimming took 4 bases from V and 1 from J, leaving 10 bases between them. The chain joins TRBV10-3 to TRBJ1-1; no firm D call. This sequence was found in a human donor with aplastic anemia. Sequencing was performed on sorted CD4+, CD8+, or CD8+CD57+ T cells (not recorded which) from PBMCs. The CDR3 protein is CAISVAEKNTEAFF. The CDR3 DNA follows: TGTGCCATCAGTGTCGCGGAGAAGAACACTGAAGCTTTCTTT.